The 14 T cell receptor beta chains below were found in one sample sequenced in a study of CD8+ T cells in alopecia areata. Extracted from the samples, RNA was reverse transcribed into cDNA to serve as the sequencing template. Using immunoSEQ multiplex PCR, the repertoire was profiled, and TCRdb retains in-frame clones only, with some absent. This sample has 85,000 to 110,000 clones, with approximately 52% found just once. Sequencing was performed on CD4+ T cells sorted from blood. The receptors originated from a human donor in good health.

This chain joins TRBV2 and TRBJ1-2, with a tentative D call TRBD1 (6 bases). V was clipped by 5 bases and J by 2 bases, with 6 bases between them. The CDR3 has 12 residues. The V gene's germline CDR1 is SNHLY and CDR2 FYNNEI. For the CDR3, the DNA is TGTGCCAGCAGTCAGGGGAACTATGGCTACACCTTC. Residues: CASSQGNYGYTF. The full variable domain, in which reference TRBV2 and TRBJ1-2 provide the parts outside the CDR3, is EPEVTQTPSHQVTQMGQEVILRCVPISNHLYFYWYRQILGQKVEFLVSFYNNEISEKSEIFDDQFSVERPDGSNFTLKIRSTKLEDSAMYFCASSQGNYGYTFGSGTRLTVV.

The chain joins TRBV29-1 to TRBJ2-3; 16 bases fit TRBD2. This CDR3 has 16 amino acids. The V gene's germline CDR1 is SQVTM and CDR2 ANQGSEA. The trim removed 4 bases at V and 4 bases at J, leaving 5 bases unmatched. CDR3 nucleotides: TGCAGCGTTGCAGGGACTAGCGGGGGGGCCTCAGATACGCAGTATTTT. Its protein product is CSVAGTSGGASDTQYF.

CDR3 amino acids: CSVPGQRSYEQYF. The CDR3, as DNA: TGCAGCGTCCCGGGACAGAGGTCCTACGAGCAGTACTTC. The rearrangement joins TRBV29-1 to TRBJ2-7; 7 bases fit TRBD1. Germline CDR1 and CDR2: SQVTM and ANQGSEA. This CDR3 contains 13 residues. J was trimmed by 1 base and V by 6 bases; bases with no gene match: 6.

The chain couples TRBV6-1 to TRBJ2-7, with 9 bases lining up with TRBD1. This CDR3 contains 15 residues. Germline V lookup: CDR1 MNHNS, CDR2 SASEGT. V dropped 6 bases and J dropped 0; count of bases not matched to a gene: 6. The chain's CDR3 is CASRTDRGVSYEQYF. The DNA of the CDR3 is TGTGCCAGCAGAACGGACAGGGGCGTCTCCTACGAGCAGTACTTC.

J is TRBJ2-5 and V is TRBV6-1, with unresolved D. Looked up from germline, CDR1 is MNHNS and CDR2 is SASEGT. Trimming removed 3 bases at V and 6 bases at J, with 11 bases between. This CDR3 region has 13 residues. The CDR3 bases are TGTGCCAGCAGTGAGACCGTTGGGCAGACCCAGTACTTC. This encodes CASSETVGQTQYF.

The chain is built from TRBV5-1 and TRBJ2-3; D may be TRBD1 (5 bases). Trimming removed 3 bases from V and 2 bases from J, with 10 bases in between. The CDR3 covers 14 residues. Germline values: CDR1 SGHRS, CDR2 YFSETQ. CDR3 nucleotide sequence: TGCGCCAGCAGCTCATTAGGGGACACAGATACGCAGTATTTT. Protein product: CASSSLGDTDTQYF.

This rearrangement joins TRBV29-1 to TRBJ2-3; 12 nucleotides agree with TRBD2. The V gene end was trimmed by 4 bases and the J gene end by 7 bases; junction bases not matched to a gene: 15. Germline values: CDR1 SQVTM, CDR2 ANQGSEA. The CDR3 is 17 amino acids. The CDR3 DNA reads as TGCAGCGTTGTGGCTAGCGGGGGGGCCGTTCGCCCGAATACGCAGTATTTT. Translating gives CSVVASGGAVRPNTQYF.

V is TRBV25-1 and J is TRBJ2-7, with TRBD1 matching 7 bases. With V trimmed by 3 bases and J by 6 bases, 2 bases remained unmatched. Germline V gene sequence: CDR1 MGHDK, CDR2 SYGVNS. This CDR3 is 12 amino acids long. CDR3: CASSDDRVEQYF. In DNA, the CDR3 is TGTGCCAGCAGTGATGACAGGGTCGAGCAGTACTTC.

The table lists this clone with a few counts. The V and J genes are TRBV4-1 and TRBJ1-4; D remains unclear. The CDR3 runs 13 residues. With 4 bases removed from V and 8 bases from J, the gap between germline ends came to 11 bases. Germline V gives CDR1 MGHRA, CDR2 YSYEKL. CDR3 sequence (DNA): TGCGCCAGCAGCCTGCACAGAGGCGAAAAACTGTTTTTT. Its protein is CASSLHRGEKLFF.

This chain connects TRBV10-3 to TRBJ2-3; D ambiguous. The CDR3 runs to 11 residues. In germline, CDR1 is ENHRY, CDR2 SYGVKD. V was shortened by 5 bases and J by 4 bases, with 4 bases between the two germline ends. For the CDR3, the DNA is TGTGCCATCAGTTTTGCAGATACGCAGTATTTT. Its protein is CAISFADTQYF.

The genes are TRBV27 and TRBJ2-3; 9 bases line up with TRBD1. With 6 bases clipped from V and 4 bases from J, the junction kept 11 bases outside the gene matches. Germline V lookup: CDR1 MNHEY, CDR2 SMNVEV (reference sequence). This CDR3 comprises 16 residues. The CDR3 region is CASRIGGTGSADTQYF. In DNA form, the CDR3 reads TGTGCCAGCAGAATTGGCGGGACAGGGTCGGCAGATACGCAGTATTTT.

This chain joins TRBV4-3 and TRBJ1-2; D may be TRBD1 (5 bases). The CDR3 has 13 amino acids. Germline V gene data show CDR1 as LGHNA and CDR2 as YSLEER. The V and J ends lost 9 bases and 6 bases respectively, with 17 bases between them. The chain's CDR3 is CARPPGTSNGYTF. Here the CDR3 DNA reads TGCGCCAGGCCCCCCGGGACGTCAAATGGCTACACCTTC.

J is TRBJ1-5 and V is TRBV10-3, with D perhaps TRBD1 (5 bases). CDR3 length equals 14 residues. The germline V gene has CDR1 ENHRY and CDR2 SYGVKD. V was trimmed by 10 bases and J by 4 bases, leaving 17 bases between them. This chain's CDR3 is CATALGGSNQPQHF. The CDR3 bases are TGTGCCACCGCACTCGGGGGATCAAATCAGCCCCAGCATTTT.

J is TRBJ2-7 and V is TRBV5-1; D is unresolved. The CDR3 spans 16 residues. Germline V gives CDR1 SGHRS, CDR2 YFSETQ. Trimming pared 1 base from V and 2 bases from J, leaving 16 bases between. CDR3 region: CASSLQIAALTYEQYF. The CDR3 DNA is TGCGCCAGCAGCTTGCAAATCGCAGCCTTAACCTACGAGCAGTACTTC.